This section outlines one TCR beta chain sequence together with its context. Its specificity is not known. The CDR3 contains 14 residues. These data are taken from a study of shared clonotypes between healthy human individuals. In the study overall: A couple of women and a few men aged 18 to 49 served as donors.

At the deep level, the assay was run. Repertoires were generated with immunoSEQ multiplex PCR, while TCRdb's copy carries only in-frame clones and drops some. The data hold hundreds of thousands of clones, with roughly 70% observed a single time. Overall study findings and caveats: In a handful of donors, about 5% of naive CD4 clonotypes appeared in common. Relative to clonotypes present in all four donors, those not shared had lower generation probabilities.

This chain joins TRBV21-1 and TRBJ2-2. TRBV21-1 is recorded as a pseudogene. The source of this sequence is a woman in her twenties or thirties in good health. The sequenced material came from memory CD4+ T cells sorted from blood. The subset denotes: CD45RA-negative fraction. CDR3 DNA: TGTGCCAGCAGCAAACGATCGTGTCCCGGGGAGCTGTTTTTT. Translated, it gives CASSKRSCPGELFF.